The clone carrying this T cell receptor (beta chain) was recorded a few times. The data were taken from a study of Graves' ophthalmopathy and Graves' hyperthyroidism. CDR1 and CDR2 from the germline V gene are SEHNR and FQNEAQ (reference sequence). V dropped 2 bases and J dropped 2; count of bases not matched to a gene: 11. CDR3 length equals 18 residues. RNA transcripts were the template, and TCR beta CDR3 regions were amplified from them. Second-round multiplex PCR came after first-round RT-PCR with HTBI primers. One entry per CDR3 protein results from TCRdb running MiXCR on the multiplex PCR reads. The sample lists 650,000 to 900,000 distinct CDR3 sequences; 35% to 50% were seen once. The study enrolled ophthalmopathy donors with moderate-to-severe activity, CAS ≥3, NOSPECS ≥4 and duration under 3 months. Orbital computed tomography and thyroid ultrasound, along with TRAb, serum thyroxine and clinical symptoms, underpinned diagnosis.

The specimen sequenced was peripheral blood. The sequence was collected from an adult man with Graves' ophthalmopathy. The chain recombines TRBV7-9 with TRBJ1-5; 8 nucleotides line up with TRBD1. This CDR3 reads CASSLMQVAGGRNQPQHF. The CDR3, as DNA: TGTGCCAGCAGCTTAATGCAGGTCGCAGGGGGCCGCAATCAGCCCCAGCATTTT.